This TCR beta chain was identified in a study of T-cell memory formation after mild COVID-19. The overall study: TCR clusters were mostly confined to one donor each.

It was 5'RACE with constant-segment primers that produced the TCR alpha and TCR beta cDNA libraries, which carried sample barcodes and UMIs. TCRdb recomputed calls from the 5' RACE reads with MiXCR, one row per CDR3 protein. Seen here are 450,000 to 700,000 distinct CDR3 sequences, about a sixth observed once, and the top ten hold around 12%. V was pared by 8 bases and J by 5 bases, with 14 bases between. This CDR3 is 13 amino acids long. This clonotype has just a few counts. This chain uses TRBV12-3 or TRBV12-4 with TRBJ2-3; TRBD1 is a possible D gene (5 bases). The sequence derives from an adult woman who had mild COVID-19 (a few samples of this study predate the infection). Cell type and time point are not known. The specimen was PBMCs or a T cell subset sorted from them (not recorded which). The CDR3: CASGLRAVDTQYF. Written as DNA, the CDR3 is TGTGCCAGCGGGCTCAGGGCGGTAGATACGCAGTATTTT.